This TCR beta chain was recorded in a study of breast tumors, draining lymph nodes, adjacent tissues. The study, taken as a whole, reports: Tumor TCR diversity was below lymph nodes but above nontumor tissue. The data were judged consistent with most tumor T cells coming from lymph node and expanding in tumor.

This clonotype was seen more than once but under ten times. What it binds is not known. The lymph nodes were axillary draining lymph nodes from breast cancer patients. Using its own MiXCR run on the multiplex PCR reads, TCRdb lists one record per CDR3 protein. The sample includes some 170,000 distinct CDR3 sequences, 30% to 35% seen only once; the top ten take around 4%. The CDR3 is made up of 15 amino acids. CDR1 and CDR2 (germline): KGHSH, LQKENI. Losses at the gene ends were 1 base for V and 8 bases for J; bases not matched to a gene: 7. The origin of this receptor is a female donor with breast cancer. Some clones in this sample may be carry-over from other donors' samples. V and J are TRBV18 and TRBJ2-1; 8 nucleotides align to TRBD2. The specimen was axillary lymph node tissue. CDR3 sequence: CASSPRSREGDEQFF. The CDR3 region has the DNA TGTGCCAGCTCACCACGTTCACGGGAGGGCGATGAGCAGTTCTTC.